This is a list of T cell receptor beta chains from one sample in a study of T cells in tuberculosis. Data came from immunoSEQ multiplex PCR; TCRdb stores just in-frame clones and leaves some out. The sample shows some 34,000 clones, 93% of them seen only once. The sequencing input was PBMCs. Receptor source: a donor between 5 and 29 years old with latent tuberculosis or without tuberculosis infection. The CDR3 runs from the conserved cysteine through the conserved F or W. A D gene is named only where the DNA matches it firmly. Clone size is not always given. Where it is, it says once, few, many or a class for expanded clones.

j_call cdr3_length v_call d_call clone_size cdr3_nt cdr3_aa
TRBJ1-3 16 TRBV25-1 NA NA TGTGCCAGCAGTCCCCCGACAGGCCTCTCTGGAAACACCATATATTTT CASSPPTGLSGNTIYF
TRBJ2-6 14 TRBV14 NA NA TGTGCCAGCAAGGACATTTACGGGGCCAACGTCCTGACTTTC CASKDIYGANVLTF
TRBJ1-1 14 TRBV5-1 TRBD1 NA TGCGCCAGCAGCCACAGGGGGGTGAACACTGAAGCTTTCTTT CASSHRGVNTEAFF
TRBJ1-1 19 TRBV5-5 TRBD1 NA TGTGCCAGCAGCTTACAACCGGCCGCAACAGGGGATGTGGGGACTGAAGCTTTCTTT CASSLQPAATGDVGTEAFF
TRBJ2-6 18 TRBV4-1 NA NA TGCGCCAGCAGCGGCTCTTTCAGGGGCAGCTCTGGGGCCAACGTCCTGACTTTC CASSGSFRGSSGANVLTF
TRBJ1-2 13 TRBV19 TRBD1 NA TGTGCCAGTAGTATGGGGCAGGGGGAAGGCTACACCTTC CASSMGQGEGYTF
TRBJ1-6 16 TRBV5-4 NA NA TGTGCCAGCAGCCGGATGGGGCAGGGGAATAATTCACCCCTCCACTTT CASSRMGQGNNSPLHF
TRBJ1-2 16 TRBV5-1 NA NA TGCGCCAGCAGCTTGTCCCCAGCCTTGGACCGGGGTGGCTACACCTTC CASSLSPALDRGGYTF
TRBJ2-3 16 TRBV5-4 NA NA TGTGCCAGCAGCTCGAAGAACCTTGTAGGCACAGATACGCAGTATTTT CASSSKNLVGTDTQYF
TRBJ2-1 13 TRBV10-2 TRBD1 NA TGCGCCATAGGGACAGGCTCCTACAATGAGCAGTTCTTC CAIGTGSYNEQFF
TRBJ1-4 16 TRBV2 NA NA TGTGCCAGCAGTGAATTCGGGGGAACAACTAATGAAAAACTGTTTTTT CASSEFGGTTNEKLFF
TRBJ1-1 15 TRBV6-6 NA NA TGTGCCAGCAGTTGGCTACAGGAGACGAACACTGAAGCTTTCTTT CASSWLQETNTEAFF
TRBJ1-1 13 TRBV29-1 NA NA TGCAGCGGTCAGGAGGCGCTGAACACTGAAGCTTTCTTT CSGQEALNTEAFF
TRBJ2-7 15 TRBV6-6 TRBD1 NA TGTGCCAGCTCTCTAACCGGGACAGGACCTTACGAGCAGTACTTC CASSLTGTGPYEQYF
TRBJ2-3 14 TRBV19 TRBD1 NA TGTGCCAGTACCAGATCAGGGGGCCCAGATACGCAGTATTTT CASTRSGGPDTQYF
TRBJ1-5 15 TRBV25-1 NA NA TGTGCCAGCAGTGAGGACAAGAATAGCAATCAGCCCCAGCATTTT CASSEDKNSNQPQHF
TRBJ2-2 15 TRBV12-5 TRBD1 NA TGTGCTAGTGGTGAGGGACAGGTGGACACCGGGGAGCTGTTTTTT CASGEGQVDTGELFF
TRBJ2-1 20 TRBV2 TRBD2 NA TGTGCCAGCAGTGAAGCGCTTCCGGGACTAGCGGCAGGCTCCTACAATGAGCAGTTCTTC CASSEALPGLAAGSYNEQFF
TRBJ1-1 16 TRBV5-1 TRBD1 NA TGCGCCAGCAGCTTGGCCTTGGGACAGGGGTTAACTGAAGCTTTCTTT CASSLALGQGLTEAFF
TRBJ2-2 16 TRBV7-8 NA once TGTGCCAGCAGCTTGAACAGCCTTCCGAACACCGGGGAGCTGTTTTTT CASSLNSLPNTGELFF
TRBJ1-1 12 TRBV10-2 NA once TGCGCCAGCAGGAAAGGGGACACTGAAGCTTTCTTT CASRKGDTEAFF
TRBJ1-1 14 TRBV5-1 TRBD1 NA TGCGCCAGCACCCAGGGGGTTGAGCCCACTGAAGCTTTCTTT CASTQGVEPTEAFF
TRBJ2-7 15 TRBV15 NA NA TGTGCCACCAGCAATCCGGTAGCCTCACTCTACGAGCAGTACTTC CATSNPVASLYEQYF
TRBJ1-5 15 TRBV27 NA NA TGTGCCAGCAGTGTAGCTGGCGGGTTCAATCAGCCCCAGCATTTT CASSVAGGFNQPQHF
TRBJ2-1 15 TRBV30 NA once TGTGCCTTGAATGACGGACAGTCAGGCCACAATGAGCAGTTCTTC CALNDGQSGHNEQFF
TRBJ2-7 14 TRBV7-8 TRBD1 once TGTGCCAGCAGCCCACAGGGGGCGGTCTACGAGCAGTACTTC CASSPQGAVYEQYF
TRBJ2-7 15 TRBV7-2 TRBD1 NA TGTGCCAGCAGCTTTTCCGGGACAGCCTCCTACGAGCAGTACTTC CASSFSGTASYEQYF
TRBJ1-2 16 TRBV7-9 NA NA TGTGCCAGCAGCTCGGGACTCTCAACACCTAACTATGGCTACACCTTC CASSSGLSTPNYGYTF
TRBJ2-7 15 TRBV28 TRBD1 NA TGTGCCAGCAGTTTTGGGCAGGGGGCAGCCTACGAGCAGTACTTC CASSFGQGAAYEQYF
TRBJ2-1 15 TRBV5-8 TRBD2 NA TGTGCCAGCAGCCATCGGGGGGATATGTACAATGAGCAGTTCTTC CASSHRGDMYNEQFF
TRBJ1-2 13 TRBV5-4 NA NA TGTGCCAGCAGCTTGGGGACTGGTTCCGGCTACACCTTC CASSLGTGSGYTF
TRBJ1-2 17 TRBV5-1 TRBD1 NA TGCGCCAGCAGCCCCGGACAGGGGGCACCCCTTAACTATGGCTACACCTTC CASSPGQGAPLNYGYTF
TRBJ1-3 16 TRBV9 NA NA TGTGCCAGCAGCGTAGGGACAGCTAACTCTGGAAACACCATATATTTT CASSVGTANSGNTIYF
TRBJ2-7 13 TRBV5-1 TRBD1 NA TGCGCCAGCAGCCCGGACAGGGTGGGTGAGCAGTACTTC CASSPDRVGEQYF
TRBJ2-3 16 TRBV9 TRBD1 NA TGTGCCAGCAGCGGTAGGGACAGCCTTAGCACAGATACGCAGTATTTT CASSGRDSLSTDTQYF
TRBJ1-1 13 TRBV6-5 NA NA TGTGCCAGCAGTTTATCAGAGAACACTGAAGCTTTCTTT CASSLSENTEAFF
TRBJ1-5 15 TRBV19 TRBD1 NA TGTGCCAGTAGACCGGACAGGCGGAGCAATCAGCCCCAGCATTTT CASRPDRRSNQPQHF
TRBJ2-1 15 TRBV9 TRBD2 NA TGTGCCAGCAGCGTAGACCTAGCGGGGAACAATGAGCAGTTCTTC CASSVDLAGNNEQFF
TRBJ2-7 14 TRBV28 NA NA TGTGCCAGCAGTCCGAGCCTCCAAACCTACGAGCAGTACTTC CASSPSLQTYEQYF
TRBJ2-1 15 TRBV5-6 NA once TGTGCCAGCAGCTCGGGGACTGGCTCCTACAATGAGCAGTTCTTC CASSSGTGSYNEQFF
TRBJ2-7 16 TRBV4-1 NA NA TGCGCCAGCAGCCAAGAATTCTCCGGGACACCCTACGAGCAGTACTTC CASSQEFSGTPYEQYF
TRBJ2-2 13 TRBV6-4 NA NA TGTGCCAGCAGTGACTCAGGGGCCGGGGAGCTGTTTTTT CASSDSGAGELFF
TRBJ2-2 14 TRBV6-1 TRBD1 NA TGTGCCAGCAGCAACAGGGGATTTGCCGGGGAGCTGTTTTTT CASSNRGFAGELFF
TRBJ2-5 12 TRBV6-4 NA NA TGTGCCAGCAGTGACGGCCTTGGGGAGCAGTACTTC CASSDGLGEQYF
TRBJ2-1 15 TRBV7-3 TRBD2 NA TGTGCCAGCAGCTTATACGGGGGGAGTGGAAATGAGCAGTTCTTC CASSLYGGSGNEQFF
TRBJ1-5 19 TRBV15 TRBD1 NA TGTGCCACCAGCACAGAGGGCACAGGGGTGGGGAAGTACAATCAGCCCCAGCATTTT CATSTEGTGVGKYNQPQHF
TRBJ2-1 15 TRBV7-9 TRBD2 NA TGTGCCAGCAGTTCCTCGGGGGGGCTATACAATGAGCAGTTCTTC CASSSSGGLYNEQFF
TRBJ1-6 15 TRBV19 TRBD1 NA TGTGCCAGTAGGTTGGACAGGGGGATATCTTCACCCCTCCACTTT CASRLDRGISSPLHF
TRBJ2-7 14 TRBV7-2 TRBD1 NA TGTGCCAGCAGCGCAGACAGGGTCTCCTACGAGCAGTACTTC CASSADRVSYEQYF
TRBJ2-2 13 TRBV4-1 NA NA TGCGCCAGCAGCCAAGTTTCAACCGGGGAGCTGTTTTTT CASSQVSTGELFF
TRBJ1-2 13 TRBV27 TRBD1 NA TGTGCCAGCAGTCTAGGGACAGGGGACGGCTACACCTTC CASSLGTGDGYTF
TRBJ1-2 13 TRBV29-1 TRBD1 once TGCAGCGTAGGACAGGGTGAGGACTATGGCTACACCTTC CSVGQGEDYGYTF
TRBJ2-1 16 TRBV5-1 TRBD1 NA TGCGCCAGCAGCGCATGGACCGGGACAGGGGACAATGAGCAGTTCTTC CASSAWTGTGDNEQFF
TRBJ1-5 15 TRBV4-3 NA NA TGCGCCAGCAGCCAAGAGGATTCAGGGAATCAGCCCCAGCATTTT CASSQEDSGNQPQHF
TRBJ1-1 15 TRBV4-1 TRBD1 NA TGCGCCAGCAGCCCTAGACAGGGGGTAGACTCAGAAGCTTTCTTT CASSPRQGVDSEAFF